The clone carrying this T cell receptor beta chain was seen repeatedly, ten times or more. V shed 3 bases, J shed 2 bases, and the junction held 8 bases outside the gene matches. The germline V gene encodes CDR1 DFQATT and CDR2 SNEGSKA (reference sequence). This CDR3 region has 16 residues. The sample comes from a study of T cells in Graves' hyperthyroidism and ophthalmopathy. The study defined stable Graves' hyperthyroidism as no ophthalmopathy progression within 18 months. Diagnoses rested on clinical symptoms, serum thyroxine and TRAb, thyroid ultrasound and orbital computed tomography. PBMCs were derived from about 10 ml fresh peripheral blood. Amplified regions were TCR beta CDR3 sequences from RNA transcripts. The TCR CDR3 first-round RT-PCR relied on the HTBI primer set. TCRdb passed the multiplex PCR reads through MiXCR, listing each CDR3 protein once. Here the sample spans 700,000 or so distinct CDR3 sequences, roughly 15% being singletons.

The rearrangement links TRBV20-1 to TRBJ2-3, with 10 bases aligning to TRBD2. The sequenced sample was blood. The TCR comes from a man younger than 35 with Graves' hyperthyroidism. CDR3 sequence reads: CSARGGLADITDTQYF. In DNA, the CDR3 is TGCAGTGCTAGGGGCGGACTAGCGGATATCACAGATACGCAGTATTTT.